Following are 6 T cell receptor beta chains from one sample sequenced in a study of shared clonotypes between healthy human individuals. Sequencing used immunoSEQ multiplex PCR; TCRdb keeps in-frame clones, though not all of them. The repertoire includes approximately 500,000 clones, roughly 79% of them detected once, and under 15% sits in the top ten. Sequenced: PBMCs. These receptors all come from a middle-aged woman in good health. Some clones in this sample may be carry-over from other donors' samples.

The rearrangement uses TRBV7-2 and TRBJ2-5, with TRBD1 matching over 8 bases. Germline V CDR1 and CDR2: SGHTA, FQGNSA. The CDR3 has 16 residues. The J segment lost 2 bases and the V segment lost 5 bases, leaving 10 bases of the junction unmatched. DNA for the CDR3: TGTGCCAGCAGCAGCAGGACAGGGTACCCGCAAGAGACCCAGTACTTC. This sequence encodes CASSSRTGYPQETQYF.

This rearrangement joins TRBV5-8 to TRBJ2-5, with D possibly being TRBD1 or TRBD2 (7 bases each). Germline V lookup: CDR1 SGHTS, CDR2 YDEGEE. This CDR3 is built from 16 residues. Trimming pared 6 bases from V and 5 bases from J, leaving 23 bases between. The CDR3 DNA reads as TGTGCCAGCACCTTTAGGGGAGGGGGCCTGACCGAGACCCAGTACTTC. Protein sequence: CASTFRGGGLTETQYF.

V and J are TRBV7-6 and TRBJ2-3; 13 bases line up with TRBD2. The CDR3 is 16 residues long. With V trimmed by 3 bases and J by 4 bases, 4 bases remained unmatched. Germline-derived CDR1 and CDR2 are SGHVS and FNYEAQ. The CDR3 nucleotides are TGTGCCAGCAGCTTTTGGACTAGCGGGAGTGCAGATACGCAGTATTTT. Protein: CASSFWTSGSADTQYF.

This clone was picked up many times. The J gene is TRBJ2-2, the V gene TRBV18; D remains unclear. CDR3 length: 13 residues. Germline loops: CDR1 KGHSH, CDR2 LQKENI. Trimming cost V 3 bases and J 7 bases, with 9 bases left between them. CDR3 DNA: TGTGCCAGCTCACCGTGGGCTATCGGGGAGCTGTTTTTT. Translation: CASSPWAIGELFF.

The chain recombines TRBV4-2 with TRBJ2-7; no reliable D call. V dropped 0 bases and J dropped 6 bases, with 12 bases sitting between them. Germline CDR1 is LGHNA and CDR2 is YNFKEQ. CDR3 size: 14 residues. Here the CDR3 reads CASSQDEQLGEQYF. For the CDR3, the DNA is TGTGCCAGCAGCCAAGATGAACAGTTGGGCGAGCAGTACTTC.

The CDR3 loop reads CASGRQATGELFF. The DNA for the CDR3 is TGTGCCAGCGGACGACAGGCCACCGGGGAGCTGTTTTTT. The chain employs TRBV2 and TRBJ2-2, with a tentative D call TRBD1 (6 bases). CDR3 length: 13 amino acids. The germline V gene encodes CDR1 SNHLY and CDR2 FYNNEI. With 8 bases removed from V and 4 bases from J, the gap between germline ends came to 11 bases.